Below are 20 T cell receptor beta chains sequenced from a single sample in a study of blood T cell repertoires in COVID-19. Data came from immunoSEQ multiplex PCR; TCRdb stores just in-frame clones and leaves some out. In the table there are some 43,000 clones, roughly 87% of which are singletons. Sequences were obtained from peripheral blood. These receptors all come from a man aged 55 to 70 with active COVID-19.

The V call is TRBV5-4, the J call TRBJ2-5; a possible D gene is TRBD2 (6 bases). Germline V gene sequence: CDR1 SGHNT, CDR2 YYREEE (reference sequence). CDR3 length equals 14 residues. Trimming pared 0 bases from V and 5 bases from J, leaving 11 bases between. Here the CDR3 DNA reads TGTGCCAGCAGCTTGGCAACTAGCAGGGAGACCCAGTACTTC. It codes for CASSLATSRETQYF. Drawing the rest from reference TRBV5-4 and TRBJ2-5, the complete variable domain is ETGVTQSPTHLIKTRGQQVTLRCSSQSGHNTVSWYQQALGQGPQFIFQYYREEENGRGNFPPRFSGLQFPNYSSELNVNALELDDSALYLCASSLATSRETQYFGPGTRLLVL.

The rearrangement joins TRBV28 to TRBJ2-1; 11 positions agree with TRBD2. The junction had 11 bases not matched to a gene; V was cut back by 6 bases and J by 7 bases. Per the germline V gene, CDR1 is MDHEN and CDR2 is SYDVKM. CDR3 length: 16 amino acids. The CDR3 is CASRRELAGVGNEQFF. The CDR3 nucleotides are TGTGCCAGCAGAAGGGAACTAGCGGGAGTGGGGAATGAGCAGTTCTTC.

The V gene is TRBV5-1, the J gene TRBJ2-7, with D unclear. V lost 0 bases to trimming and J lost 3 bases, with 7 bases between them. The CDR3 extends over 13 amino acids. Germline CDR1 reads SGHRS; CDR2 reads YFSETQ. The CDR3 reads CASSLAQNYEQYF. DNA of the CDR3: TGCGCCAGCAGCTTGGCACAGAACTACGAGCAGTACTTC. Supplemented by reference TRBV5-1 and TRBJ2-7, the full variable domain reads KAGVTQTPRYLIKTRGQQVTLSCSPISGHRSVSWYQQTPGQGLQFLFEYFSETQRNKGNFPGRFSGRQFSNSRSEMNVSTLELGDSALYLCASSLAQNYEQYFGPGTRLTVT.

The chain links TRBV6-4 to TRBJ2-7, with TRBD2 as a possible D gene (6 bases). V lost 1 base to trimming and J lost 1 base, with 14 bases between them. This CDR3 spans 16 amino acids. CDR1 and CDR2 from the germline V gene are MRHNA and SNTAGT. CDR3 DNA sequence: TGTGCCAGCAGTGACTTCGGAGGGCCTTCATCCTACGAGCAGTACTTC. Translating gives CASSDFGGPSSYEQYF.

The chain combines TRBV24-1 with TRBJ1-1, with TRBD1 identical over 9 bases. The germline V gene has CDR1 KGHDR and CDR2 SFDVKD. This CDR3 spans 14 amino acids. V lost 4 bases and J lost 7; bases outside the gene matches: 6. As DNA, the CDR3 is TGTGCCACCAGTGACTGGGACAGGGCGGGTGAAGCTTTCTTT. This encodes CATSDWDRAGEAFF.

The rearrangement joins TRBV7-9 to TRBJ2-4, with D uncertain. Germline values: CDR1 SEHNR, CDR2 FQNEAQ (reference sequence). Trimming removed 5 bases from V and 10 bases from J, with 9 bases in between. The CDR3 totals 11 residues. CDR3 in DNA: TGTGCCAGCAGCCTAGACGGGATTCAGTACTTC. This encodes CASSLDGIQYF.

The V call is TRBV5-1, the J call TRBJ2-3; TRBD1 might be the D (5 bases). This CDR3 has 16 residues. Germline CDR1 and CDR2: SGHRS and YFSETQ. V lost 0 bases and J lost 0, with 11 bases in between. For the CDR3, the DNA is TGCGCCAGCAGCTTGGGGGGCAGGTCTAGCACAGATACGCAGTATTTT. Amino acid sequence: CASSLGGRSSTDTQYF.

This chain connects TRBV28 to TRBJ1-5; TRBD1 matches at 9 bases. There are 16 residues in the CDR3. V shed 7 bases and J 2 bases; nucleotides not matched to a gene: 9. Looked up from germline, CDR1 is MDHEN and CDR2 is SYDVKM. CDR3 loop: CASKGTGSMGNQPQHF. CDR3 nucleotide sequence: TGTGCCAGCAAAGGGACAGGGAGTATGGGCAATCAGCCCCAGCATTTT.

CDR3 DNA sequence: TGTGCCAGCAAATTCGCGGACAGGTTTTACACTGAAGCTTTCTTT. Translation gives CASKFADRFYTEAFF. The V and J genes are TRBV27 and TRBJ1-1; 7 bases are a match to TRBD1. The V segment lost 7 bases and the J segment 3 bases; nucleotides outside the gene matches: 11. The CDR3 runs 15 residues. Germline V gene sequence: CDR1 MNHEY, CDR2 SMNVEV (reference sequence).

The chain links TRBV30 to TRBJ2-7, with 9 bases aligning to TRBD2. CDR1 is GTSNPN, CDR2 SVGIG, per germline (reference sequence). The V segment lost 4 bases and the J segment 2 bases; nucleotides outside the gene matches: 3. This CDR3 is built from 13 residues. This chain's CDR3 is CAWTASGTYEQYF. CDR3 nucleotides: TGTGCCTGGACCGCTAGCGGGACCTACGAGCAGTACTTC.

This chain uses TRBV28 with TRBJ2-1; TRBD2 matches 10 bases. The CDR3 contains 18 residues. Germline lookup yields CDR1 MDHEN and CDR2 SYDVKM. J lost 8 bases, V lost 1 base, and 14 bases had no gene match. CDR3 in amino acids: CASSLFRSLAGVGHEQFF. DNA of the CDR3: TGTGCCAGCAGTTTATTTAGGTCGCTAGCGGGAGTAGGCCATGAGCAGTTCTTC.

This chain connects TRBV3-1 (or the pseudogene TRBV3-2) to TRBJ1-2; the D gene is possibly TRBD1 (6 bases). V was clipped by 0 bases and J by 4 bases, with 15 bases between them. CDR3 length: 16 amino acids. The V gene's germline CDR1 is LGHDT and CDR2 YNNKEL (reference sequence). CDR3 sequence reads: CASSQEGRGHAYGYTF. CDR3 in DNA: TGTGCCAGCAGCCAAGAGGGCAGGGGCCATGCCTATGGCTACACCTTC.

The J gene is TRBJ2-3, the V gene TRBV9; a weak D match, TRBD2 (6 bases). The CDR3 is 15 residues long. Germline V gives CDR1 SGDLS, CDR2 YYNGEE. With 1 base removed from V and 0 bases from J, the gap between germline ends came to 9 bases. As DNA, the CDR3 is TGTGCCAGCAGCGTAACAGGACTAAGCACAGATACGCAGTATTTT. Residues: CASSVTGLSTDTQYF.

Here the CDR3 DNA reads TGTGCCAGCAGCCCCCCCCTAACTAACAATGAGCAGTTCTTC. This translates into CASSPPLTNNEQFF. The genes are TRBV11-2 and TRBJ2-1; D call uncertain. CDR1 is SGHAT, CDR2 FQNNGV, per germline. CDR3 size: 14 residues. Trimming removed 5 bases from V and 5 bases from J, with 13 bases in between.

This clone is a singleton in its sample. The CDR3 reads CASSPGSSYNEQFF. Here the CDR3 DNA reads TGTGCCAGCAGCCCGGGGAGCTCCTACAATGAGCAGTTCTTC. The V gene is TRBV3-1 (or the pseudogene TRBV3-2), the J gene TRBJ2-1, with D tentatively TRBD2 (5 bases). CDR1 and CDR2 (germline): LGHDT, YNNKEL (reference sequence). The CDR3 is 14 residues long. Trimming removed 4 bases at V and 0 bases at J, with 7 bases between.

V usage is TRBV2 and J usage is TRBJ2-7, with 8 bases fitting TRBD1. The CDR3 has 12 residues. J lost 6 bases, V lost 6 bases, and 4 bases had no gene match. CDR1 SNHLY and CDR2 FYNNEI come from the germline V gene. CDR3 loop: CASRVDRGEQYF. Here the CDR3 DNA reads TGTGCCAGCAGGGTCGACAGGGGCGAGCAGTACTTC. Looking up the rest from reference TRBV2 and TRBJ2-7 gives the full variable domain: EPEVTQTPSHQVTQMGQEVILRCVPISNHLYFYWYRQILGQKVEFLVSFYNNEISEKSEIFDDQFSVERPDGSNFTLKIRSTKLEDSAMYFCASRVDRGEQYFGPGTRLTVT.

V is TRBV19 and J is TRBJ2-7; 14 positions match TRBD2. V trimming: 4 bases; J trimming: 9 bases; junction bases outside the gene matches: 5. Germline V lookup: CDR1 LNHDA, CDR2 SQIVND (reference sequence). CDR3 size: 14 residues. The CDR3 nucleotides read TGTGCCAGTAGTACGGGACTAGCGGGAGTTGGGCAGTACTTC. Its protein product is CASSTGLAGVGQYF.

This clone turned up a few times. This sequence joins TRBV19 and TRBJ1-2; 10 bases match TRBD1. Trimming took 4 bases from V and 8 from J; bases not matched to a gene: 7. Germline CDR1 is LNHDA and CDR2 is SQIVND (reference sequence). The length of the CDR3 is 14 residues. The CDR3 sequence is CASSTTGQGIGYTF. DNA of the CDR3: TGTGCCAGTAGTACGACGGGACAGGGGATAGGCTACACCTTC.

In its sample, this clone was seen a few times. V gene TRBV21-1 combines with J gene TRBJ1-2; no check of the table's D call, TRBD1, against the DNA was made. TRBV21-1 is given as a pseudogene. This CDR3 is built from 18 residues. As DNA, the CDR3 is TGTGCCAGCAGCAAAGACCTCGGAGTAGGGGGCGCGGGCTATGGCTACACCTTC. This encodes CASSKDLGVGGAGYGYTF.

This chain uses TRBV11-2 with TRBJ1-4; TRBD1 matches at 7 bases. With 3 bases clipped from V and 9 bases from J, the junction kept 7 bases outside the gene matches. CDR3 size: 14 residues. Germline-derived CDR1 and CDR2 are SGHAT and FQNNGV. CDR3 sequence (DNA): TGTGCCAGCAGCTTTCAACAGGGGATGAAAAAACTGTTTTTT. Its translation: CASSFQQGMKKLFF. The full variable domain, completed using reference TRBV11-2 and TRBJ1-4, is EAGVAQSPRYKIIEKRQSVAFWCNPISGHATLYWYQQILGQGPKLLIQFQNNGVVDDSQLPKDRFSAERLKGVDSTLKIQPAKLEDSAVYLCASSFQQGMKKLFFGSGTQLSVL.